The rows below give T cell receptor beta chains drawn from one sample of a study of T cell clones after liver transplantation. TCRdb's copy holds only in-frame clones and misses some; the assay was immunoSEQ multiplex PCR. The data show some 120,000 clones, 90% seen once. The sequenced sample was CD4+ T cells from blood, obtained 12 months after liver transplant. These receptors originate from a human patient who received a liver transplant. Certain T cells may be donor cells from the graft. Each CDR3 is given with its conserved first and last residue. Fields, in order: V gene, D gene, J gene, clone size, CDR3 DNA, CDR3 protein. A D gene is named only where the DNA matches it firmly. Clone size, where shown, is once, few, many, or a class for clones that have expanded.

TRBV6-5	NA	TRBJ2-3	NA	TGTGCCAGCAGCCAGGGCCCAGATACGCAGTATTTT	CASSQGPDTQYF
TRBV4-3	NA	TRBJ2-2	NA	TGCGCCAGCAGCCAAGAGGTCGGGAGCGCCACCGGGGAGCTGTTTTTT	CASSQEVGSATGELFF
TRBV7-2	NA	TRBJ2-5	NA	TGTGCCAGCAGCCAGGACTCCTCCCCCCCCGAGACCCAGTACTTC	CASSQDSSPPETQYF
TRBV2	NA	TRBJ1-5	NA	TGTGCCAGCAGCCACCGTTCGATGGCTCAGCCCCAGCATTTT	CASSHRSMAQPQHF
TRBV9	NA	TRBJ2-2	NA	TGTGCCAGCAGCGTAACCCCGAACACCGGGGAGCTGTTTTTT	CASSVTPNTGELFF
TRBV27	TRBD1	TRBJ1-2	NA	TGTGCCAGCACCCTGAGGGCGCGTGGACAGGGATCTAACTATGGCTACACCTTC	CASTLRARGQGSNYGYTF
TRBV6-1	TRBD2	TRBJ2-2	NA	TGTGCCAGCAGTGAACGAAGCGGGAGTAGCACCGGGGAGCTGTTTTTT	CASSERSGSSTGELFF
TRBV19	NA	TRBJ2-7	NA	TGTGCCAGTAGTATTTCGGGGCAGGGTCCGTACGAGCAGTACTTC	CASSISGQGPYEQYF
TRBV28	TRBD1	TRBJ1-2	NA	TGTGCCAGCAGTAAGACAGGGGGCTTCTATGGCTACACCTTC	CASSKTGGFYGYTF
TRBV5-6	NA	TRBJ2-1	NA	TGTGCCAGCAGCTTGGAGGGACTCCGATACAATGAGCAGTTCTTC	CASSLEGLRYNEQFF
TRBV9	NA	TRBJ2-7	NA	TGTGCCAGCAGCTTAACTACCGCCTCCTACGAGCAGTACTTC	CASSLTTASYEQYF
TRBV4-1	NA	TRBJ1-1	NA	TGCGCCAGCACCCAAGGGAAGGCAGACACTGAAGCTTTCTTT	CASTQGKADTEAFF
TRBV27	NA	TRBJ2-2	NA	TGTGCCAGCAGTTTAGCACAGAACACCGGGGAGCTGTTTTTT	CASSLAQNTGELFF
TRBV10-2	TRBD2	TRBJ2-7	NA	TGCGCCAGCAGTGTGCTAGCGGAATCCTACGAGCAGTACTTC	CASSVLAESYEQYF
TRBV6-6	NA	TRBJ2-7	NA	TGTGCCAGCAGTTACCTTAGCGGAGGCGGGTACGAGCAGTACTTC	CASSYLSGGGYEQYF
TRBV28	NA	TRBJ2-3	NA	TGTGCCAGCAGTCGCAGCCCAGGAGGGACCGGCAAACCAGATACGCAGTATTTT	CASSRSPGGTGKPDTQYF
TRBV19	NA	TRBJ2-2	NA	TGTGCCAGTAGTAGTGCAGGGAGAACCGGGGAGCTGTTTTTT	CASSSAGRTGELFF
TRBV18	NA	TRBJ2-7	NA	TGTGCCAGCTCACCCCTGGGTGAAAGGGCCGAGCAGTACTTC	CASSPLGERAEQYF
TRBV5-1	NA	TRBJ2-7	NA	TGCGCCAGCAGTAGGGGCGGGAACTCCTACGAGCAGTACTTC	CASSRGGNSYEQYF
TRBV28	NA	TRBJ1-2	NA	TGTGCCAGCAGTTTACGGGGCATGGACTATGGCTACACCTTC	CASSLRGMDYGYTF
TRBV29-1	NA	TRBJ2-1	once	TGCAGCGTGGGGATAGGTGAGCAGTTCTTC	CSVGIGEQFF
TRBV21-1	NA	TRBJ2-7	NA	TGTGCCAGCAGCAAAGACCCAGCGGGGACGATCTACGAGCAGTACTTC	CASSKDPAGTIYEQYF
TRBV6-1	NA	TRBJ1-3	few	TGTGCCAGCAGTGAAGCGCTTCTCCCCCCACAAAACACCATATATTTT	CASSEALLPPQNTIYF
TRBV28	NA	TRBJ1-1	once	TGTGCCAGCAGTTTCAAAGGAGTCGCTGAAGCTTTCTTT	CASSFKGVAEAFF
TRBV5-4	NA	TRBJ2-5	NA	TGTGCCAGCAGCTCCCCCGGGCGGGAGACCCAGTACTTC	CASSSPGRETQYF
TRBV27	TRBD1	TRBJ2-7	NA	TGTGCCAGCAGTTACAGGGGCCCCTACGAGCAGTACTTC	CASSYRGPYEQYF
TRBV5-1	NA	TRBJ2-5	NA	TGCGCCAGCAGCCCTCACCCTCAGCAAGAGACCCAGTACTTC	CASSPHPQQETQYF
TRBV18	TRBD2	TRBJ2-3	NA	TGTGCCAGCTTGAAAGGGACTAGCGGGAGCTCAGATACGCAGTATTTT	CASLKGTSGSSDTQYF
TRBV4-2	TRBD2	TRBJ2-3	once	TGTGCCAGCAGCCAAGAACCCCTAGCGGGAGCAGATACGCAGTATTTT	CASSQEPLAGADTQYF
TRBV28	TRBD2	TRBJ2-7	NA	TGTGCCAGCAGTTTTCTCCCTAGCGGGGGCTACGAGCAGTACTTC	CASSFLPSGGYEQYF
TRBV9	NA	TRBJ1-4	NA	TGTGCCAGCAGCGCCGCGCCAGGGACTAATGAAAAACTGTTTTTT	CASSAAPGTNEKLFF
TRBV6-1	NA	TRBJ2-7	NA	TGTGCCAGCAGTGAGAGTAGCGGTCCCTACGAGCAGTACTTC	CASSESSGPYEQYF
TRBV7-3	TRBD2	TRBJ2-3	NA	TGTGCCAGCAGCCTTAGCGGGGGCAGCACAGATACGCAGTATTTT	CASSLSGGSTDTQYF
TRBV7-8	NA	TRBJ2-4	NA	TGTGCCAGCAGCTTAAACCGGTTAAACATTCAGTACTTC	CASSLNRLNIQYF
TRBV6-5	TRBD1	TRBJ2-2	NA	TGTGCCAGCAGTTACAGGGACAGGGAAGGCGGGGAGCTGTTTTTT	CASSYRDREGGELFF
TRBV5-1	NA	TRBJ1-3	NA	TGCGCCAGCAGCCCAGGAGGGGGTGGAAACACCATATATTTT	CASSPGGGGNTIYF
TRBV7-2	NA	TRBJ2-3	NA	TGTGCCAGCAGCCCGCTAATCTCAATTACTCACACAGATACGCAGTATTTT	CASSPLISITHTDTQYF
TRBV13	NA	TRBJ1-4	NA	TGTGCCAGCAGCCCGGGACACGAGGAAAAACTGTTTTTT	CASSPGHEEKLFF
TRBV6-5	NA	TRBJ1-1	NA	TGTGCCACCCAACACCCCCTGAACACTGAAGCTTTCTTT	CATQHPLNTEAFF
TRBV4-1	TRBD1	TRBJ1-3	NA	TGCGCCAGCAGCCCACCAGGGGGCCGGAGGAACACCATATATTTT	CASSPPGGRRNTIYF